This T cell receptor beta chain came from a study of T cells in localized non-small cell lung cancer. Study-wide points: In the blood, greater T cell density corresponded to longer overall survival. Uninvolved adjacent lung had higher T cell clonality than tumor and all other tissues.

Generated by immunoSEQ multiplex PCR, the TCRdb table keeps only in-frame clones and is missing some. The data show about 1,600 clones, with over 20% seen just once and around a tenth held by the top ten. This clone was picked up a small number of times. Antigen unknown. Material: lung tumor tissue, obtained before any cancer treatment. This TCR was recovered from a male donor at least 60 years old with stage I lung adenocarcinoma.

The CDR3 loop is CASSRGQAYEQYF. The CDR3 DNA sequence: TGTGCCAGCTCACGGGGACAGGCCTACGAGCAGTACTTC. This rearrangement joins TRBV18 to TRBJ2-7; TRBD1 aligns across 8 bases. The V segment lost 4 bases and the J segment 2 bases; nucleotides outside the gene matches: 1. This CDR3 has 13 residues. In germline, CDR1 is KGHSH, CDR2 LQKENI.